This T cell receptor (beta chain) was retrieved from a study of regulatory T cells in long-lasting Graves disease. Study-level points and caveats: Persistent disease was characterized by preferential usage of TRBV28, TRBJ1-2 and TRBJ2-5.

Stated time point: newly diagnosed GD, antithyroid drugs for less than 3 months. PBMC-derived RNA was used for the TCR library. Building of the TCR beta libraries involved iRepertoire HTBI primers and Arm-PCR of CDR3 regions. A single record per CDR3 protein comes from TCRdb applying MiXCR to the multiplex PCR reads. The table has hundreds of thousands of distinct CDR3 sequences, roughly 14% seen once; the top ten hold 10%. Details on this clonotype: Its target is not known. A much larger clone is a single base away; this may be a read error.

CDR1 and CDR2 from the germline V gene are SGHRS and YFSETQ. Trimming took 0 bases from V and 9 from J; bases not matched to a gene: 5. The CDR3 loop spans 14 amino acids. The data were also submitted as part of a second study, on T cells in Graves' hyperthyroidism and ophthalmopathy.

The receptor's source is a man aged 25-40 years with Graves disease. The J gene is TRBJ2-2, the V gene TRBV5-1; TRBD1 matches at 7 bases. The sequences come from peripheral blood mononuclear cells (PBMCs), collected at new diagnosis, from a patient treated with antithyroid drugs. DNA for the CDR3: TGCGCCAGCAGCTTGGAGGGGGCGAACCGGGAGCTGTTTTTT. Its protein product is CASSLEGANRELFF.